This T cell receptor beta chain was retrieved from a study of OX40 agonist ivuxolimab in advanced cancers. Overall study context: The patients got ivuxolimab, which is an agonistic anti-OX40 (CD134) antibody. General study points: CD4+ T cells averaged fewer expanded clones than CD8+ T cells.

This table comes from immunoSEQ multiplex PCR, and its TCRdb copy is limited to in-frame clones, with some not included. The sample includes about 88,000 clones, more than 80% of them seen just once. This CDR3 is built from 16 residues. CDR1 and CDR2 (germline): LNHDA, SQIVND (reference sequence). The V end was cut by 4 bases, the J end by 0 bases, with 16 bases between. As to this clone: Antigen: not known.

The chain uses TRBV19 and TRBJ2-7, with TRBD2 as a possible D gene (6 bases). The receptor was isolated from an adult with an advanced solid tumor such as melanoma, head and neck, liver or kidney cancer. The input for sequencing was CD4+ or CD8+ T cells sorted from blood, taken in a trial of the OX40 agonist ivuxolimab. The CDR3 sequence is CASSKAGYHSSYEQYF. CDR3 nucleotides: TGTGCCAGTAGTAAGGCGGGGTATCACAGCTCCTACGAGCAGTACTTC.